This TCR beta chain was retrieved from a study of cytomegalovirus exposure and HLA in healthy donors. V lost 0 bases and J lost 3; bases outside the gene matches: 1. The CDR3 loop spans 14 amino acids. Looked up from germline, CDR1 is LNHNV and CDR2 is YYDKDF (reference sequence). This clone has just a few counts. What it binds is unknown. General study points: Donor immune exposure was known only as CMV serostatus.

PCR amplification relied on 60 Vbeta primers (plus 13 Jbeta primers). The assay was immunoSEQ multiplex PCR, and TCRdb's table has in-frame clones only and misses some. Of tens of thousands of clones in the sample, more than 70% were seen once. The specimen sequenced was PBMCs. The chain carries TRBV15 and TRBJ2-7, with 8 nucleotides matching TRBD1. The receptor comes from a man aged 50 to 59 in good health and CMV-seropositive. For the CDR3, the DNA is TGTGCCACCAGCAGAGATGGGACAGGCTACGAGCAGTACTTC. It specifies CATSRDGTGYEQYF.